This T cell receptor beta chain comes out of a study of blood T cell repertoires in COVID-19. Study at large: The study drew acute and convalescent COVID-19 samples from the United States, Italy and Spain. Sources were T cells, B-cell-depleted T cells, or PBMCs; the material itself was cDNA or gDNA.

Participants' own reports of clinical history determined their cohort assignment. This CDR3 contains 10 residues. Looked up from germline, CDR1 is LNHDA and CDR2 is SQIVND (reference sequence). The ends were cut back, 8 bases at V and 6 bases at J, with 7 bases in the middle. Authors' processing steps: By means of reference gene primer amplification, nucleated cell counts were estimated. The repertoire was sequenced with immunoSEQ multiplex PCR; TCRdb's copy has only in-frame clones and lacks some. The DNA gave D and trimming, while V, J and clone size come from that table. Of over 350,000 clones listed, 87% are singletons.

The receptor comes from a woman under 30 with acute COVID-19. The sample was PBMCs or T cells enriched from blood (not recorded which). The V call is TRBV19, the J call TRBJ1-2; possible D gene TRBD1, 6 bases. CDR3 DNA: TGTGCCAGTTACAGGGATGGCTACACCTTC. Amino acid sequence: CASYRDGYTF.